Each of the 30 T cell receptor beta chains below was sequenced from the same sample in a study of blood T cell repertoires in COVID-19. Repertoires were generated with immunoSEQ multiplex PCR, while TCRdb's copy carries only in-frame clones and drops some. The sample lists fewer than 200,000 clones; around 83% were seen once. The sequencing sample was made of PBMCs or T cells enriched from blood (not recorded which). Receptors originate from a woman between 45 and 60 years old in a cohort exposed to, infected with or recovered from COVID-19 (not recorded which).

This sequence joins TRBV6-5 and TRBJ1-6; 7 bases map to TRBD1. The CDR3 has 15 amino acids. Germline CDR1 MNHEY, CDR2 SVGAGI. V trimming: 0 bases; J trimming: 6 bases; junction bases outside the gene matches: 2. The CDR3 DNA reads TGTGCCAGCAGTTACTCCTGGGACAGTAATTCACCCCTCCACTTT. Translation gives CASSYSWDSNSPLHF.

This rearrangement joins TRBV4-3 to TRBJ2-7; the D gene is possibly TRBD2 (5 bases). V lost 0 bases, J lost 2 bases, and 14 bases lay in between. Germline V gene data show CDR1 as LGHNA and CDR2 as YSLEER. The CDR3 is 16 amino acids. The CDR3 protein is CASSQDVTGTTYEQYF. The CDR3 DNA is TGCGCCAGCAGCCAAGATGTAACGGGAACAACCTACGAGCAGTACTTC.

The chain employs TRBV27 and TRBJ2-4; 11 bases agree with TRBD1. Trimming removed 2 bases from V and 2 bases from J; junction bases left unmatched: 5. The V gene's germline CDR1 is MNHEY and CDR2 SMNVEV (reference sequence). This CDR3 region has 17 residues. CDR3 region: CASSLKGQGGTKNIQYF. CDR3 nucleotides: TGTGCCAGCAGTTTAAAGGGACAGGGGGGGACCAAAAACATTCAGTACTTC.

The chain employs TRBV9 and TRBJ2-2; no reliable D call. Germline V gene sequence: CDR1 SGDLS, CDR2 YYNGEE. The CDR3 consists of 13 residues. V lost 1 base to trimming and J lost 6 bases, with 7 bases between them. This CDR3 reads CASSVNTAGELFF. In nucleotides, the CDR3 is TGTGCCAGCAGCGTAAACACCGCCGGGGAGCTGTTTTTT.

This sequence joins TRBV10-1 and TRBJ2-1; 8 positions agree with TRBD2. V lost 3 bases and J lost 8; bases outside the gene matches: 15. Germline V CDR1 and CDR2: WNHNN, SYGVQD (reference sequence). This CDR3 has 17 residues. The DNA for the CDR3 is TGCGCCAGCAGTGACCCTCGGCGGGGCGGGAGGATCGATGAGCAGTTCTTC. This sequence encodes CASSDPRRGGRIDEQFF.

V usage is TRBV7-6 and J usage is TRBJ1-1, with 8 bases fitting TRBD1. CDR3 length equals 15 residues. Unmatched junction bases numbered 5, after V lost 4 bases and J lost 1 base. The germline gives CDR1 SGHVS, CDR2 FNYEAQ. CDR3 bases: TGTGCCAGCAGCTCGGGACAGGCTGAGAACACTGAAGCTTTCTTT. Protein sequence: CASSSGQAENTEAFF.

This clone was observed a handful of times. The chain carries TRBV11-3 and TRBJ2-3; the D is unclear. This CDR3 is 14 amino acids long. The germline CDR1 and CDR2 sequences are SGHNT and YENEEA. V was shortened by 3 bases and J by 2 bases, with 9 bases between the two germline ends. The CDR3 is CASSFGASTDTQYF. The CDR3 region has the DNA TGTGCCAGCAGCTTTGGAGCCTCCACAGATACGCAGTATTTT.

This chain connects TRBV6-5 to TRBJ1-1, with 7 bases that match TRBD1. Germline CDR1 reads MNHEY; CDR2 reads SVGAGI. The length of the CDR3 is 14 residues. V was pared by 4 bases and J by 5 bases, with 7 bases of the junction left unmatched. The DNA of the CDR3 is TGTGCCAGCAGTTCCTCTAACAGGGGAACTGAAGCTTTCTTT. Its translation is CASSSSNRGTEAFF.

The V and J genes are TRBV12-3 or TRBV12-4 and TRBJ1-5; tentative D call: TRBD1 (5 bases). CDR3 length: 12 amino acids. The ends were cut back, 8 bases at V and 2 bases at J, with 7 bases in the middle. The CDR3 nucleotides are TGTGCCAGCTCAGGGCGCAATCAGCCCCAGCATTTT. Translated: CASSGRNQPQHF.

This clone occurred a few times. V gene TRBV7-9 combines with J gene TRBJ2-7; TRBD1 agrees at 7 bases. Germline CDR1 reads SEHNR; CDR2 reads FQNEAQ (reference sequence). This CDR3 is built from 15 residues. J gave up 6 bases and V 4 bases, and 12 bases lay outside the gene matches. CDR3 residues: CASSSTHGQEAEQYF. CDR3 sequence (DNA): TGTGCCAGCAGCTCGACCCACGGACAGGAAGCCGAGCAGTACTTC. The whole variable domain, filled in from reference TRBV7-9 and TRBJ2-7, reads DTGVSQNPRHKITKRGQNVTFRCDPISEHNRLYWYRQTLGQGPEFLTYFQNEAQLEKSRLLSDRFSAERPKGSFSTLEIQRTEQGDSAMYLCASSSTHGQEAEQYFGPGTRLTVT.

The J gene is TRBJ1-6, the V gene TRBV7-2; 10 positions match TRBD1. After removal of 3 bases from V and 10 bases from J, the junction contained 6 bases not matched to a gene. CDR1 and CDR2 from the germline V gene are SGHTA and FQGNSA. This CDR3 comprises 15 residues. The CDR3 loop reads CASSLTGGVGSPLHF. The DNA for the CDR3 is TGTGCCAGCAGCTTGACAGGGGGCGTAGGATCACCCCTCCACTTT.

The gene calls are TRBV19 and TRBJ1-5; TRBD1 is a possible D gene (6 bases). Germline CDR1 reads LNHDA; CDR2 reads SQIVND (reference sequence). V lost 6 bases and J 3 bases, leaving 12 bases between the germline ends. CDR3 length equals 14 residues. CDR3 DNA: TGTGCCAGTAGCCAGGGGTTTGTCAATCAGCCCCAGCATTTT. Encoded protein: CASSQGFVNQPQHF.

This chain uses TRBV4-1 with TRBJ2-7, with 7 positions matching TRBD2. Germline lookup yields CDR1 MGHRA and CDR2 YSYEKL. Trimming at V came to 2 bases and at J to 4 bases, leaving 8 bases not matched to a gene. This CDR3 is built from 15 residues. The CDR3 DNA reads TGCGCCAGCAGCCAAAACGGCGGGAGAGAGTACGAGCAGTACTTC. This codes for CASSQNGGREYEQYF.

The V call is TRBV3-1 (or the pseudogene TRBV3-2), the J call TRBJ1-6, with TRBD1 matching 9 bases. The CDR3 contains 15 residues. Germline CDR1 reads LGHDT; CDR2 reads YNNKEL (reference sequence). After removal of 0 bases from V and 10 bases from J, the junction contained 4 bases not matched to a gene. The CDR3 DNA follows: TGTGCCAGCAGCCAAGAGAACAGGGGGCAATCACCCCTCCACTTT. Amino acids: CASSQENRGQSPLHF.

The V gene is TRBV7-8, the J gene TRBJ1-1; possibly TRBD1 for D (6 bases). Germline lookup yields CDR1 SGHVS and CDR2 FQNEAQ. There are 13 residues in the CDR3. V gave up 5 bases and J gave up 11 bases, with 18 bases separating them. CDR3 in DNA: TGTGCCAGCAGCGAACTGGACAGCTTTAGCGCTTTCTTT. As protein: CASSELDSFSAFF.

The chain uses TRBV4-3 and TRBJ1-2; D might be TRBD1 (6 bases). Between the trimmed V and J ends, which lost 2 bases and 0 bases, there was a span of 10 bases. This CDR3 is 15 amino acids long. The germline V gene encodes CDR1 LGHNA and CDR2 YSLEER. CDR3 protein: CASSQTRTANYGYTF. The CDR3 coding sequence is TGCGCCAGCAGCCAAACTCGGACAGCTAACTATGGCTACACCTTC.

There are a few counts of this clone. V and J are TRBV18 and TRBJ2-1; 12 bases fit TRBD2. Per the germline V gene, CDR1 is KGHSH and CDR2 is LQKENI. Losses at the gene ends were 0 bases for V and 1 base for J; bases not matched to a gene: 13. The CDR3 sequence is 21 residues long. In DNA form, the CDR3 reads TGTGCCAGCTCACCACCCCCTTGGGCTAGCGGGGGGGCCCTATCCTACAATGAGCAGTTCTTC. It translates to CASSPPPWASGGALSYNEQFF.

The chain couples TRBV30 to TRBJ2-3, with 12 bases aligning to TRBD2. Per the germline V gene, CDR1 is GTSNPN and CDR2 is SVGIG (reference sequence). After removal of 7 bases from V and 6 bases from J, the junction contained 8 bases not matched to a gene. This CDR3 is built from 14 residues. The chain's CDR3 is CASSSGGAGDTQYF. CDR3 sequence (DNA): TGTGCCTCCTCTAGCGGGGGGGCCGGGGATACGCAGTATTTT.

This sequence joins TRBV7-2 and TRBJ2-1; 8 nucleotides align to TRBD2. The V and J ends lost 5 bases and 6 bases, in that order; junction bases with no gene match: 9. This CDR3 region has 15 residues. Germline assignment: CDR1 SGHTA and CDR2 FQGNSA. CDR3 region: CASSTIAGLINEQFF. The CDR3 coding sequence is TGTGCCAGCAGCACCATAGCGGGGTTAATCAATGAGCAGTTCTTC.

This chain connects TRBV5-5 to TRBJ1-6; no clear D. There are 15 residues in the CDR3. Looked up from germline, CDR1 is SGHKS and CDR2 is YYEKEE (reference sequence). Between the trimmed V and J ends, which lost 2 bases and 5 bases, there was a span of 11 bases. The DNA of the CDR3 is TGTGCCAGCAGCTTCTCAGGCCAGAATAATTCACCCCTCCACTTT. Translated, it gives CASSFSGQNNSPLHF.

This chain uses TRBV3-1 (or the pseudogene TRBV3-2) with TRBJ1-4, with D uncertain. This CDR3 region has 13 residues. The V end was cut by 1 base, the J end by 6 bases, with 6 bases between. Germline loops: CDR1 LGHDT, CDR2 YNNKEL (reference sequence). This CDR3 is CASSQVGDEKLFF. As DNA, the CDR3 is TGTGCCAGCAGCCAAGTAGGAGATGAAAAACTGTTTTTT.

The V gene is TRBV19, the J gene TRBJ2-7; possible D gene TRBD1, 5 bases. Looked up from germline, CDR1 is LNHDA and CDR2 is SQIVND (reference sequence). Trimming stripped 6 bases from V and 1 base from J, with 13 bases between. This CDR3 region has 14 residues. The DNA of the CDR3 is TGTGCCAGTAGATCGACAGCGCGATCCTACGAGCAGTACTTC. The encoded protein is CASRSTARSYEQYF. The full variable domain, its missing parts supplied by reference TRBV19 and TRBJ2-7, is DGGITQSPKYLFRKEGQNVTLSCEQNLNHDAMYWYRQDPGQGLRLIYYSQIVNDFQKGDIAEGYSVSREKKESFPLTVTSAQKNPTAFYLCASRSTARSYEQYFGPGTRLTVT.

V and J are TRBV4-3 and TRBJ1-4, with 10 bases that match TRBD1. The CDR3 spans 15 residues. In germline, CDR1 is LGHNA, CDR2 YSLEER. J was trimmed by 7 bases and V by 4 bases; bases with no gene match: 6. DNA for the CDR3: TGCGCCAGCAGCCGAGCGACAGGGGGCCCTGAAAAACTGTTTTTT. Protein sequence: CASSRATGGPEKLFF.

This clone was seen only a few times. The J gene is TRBJ1-2, the V gene TRBV3-1 (or the pseudogene TRBV3-2), with D possibly being TRBD1 (5 bases). The ends were cut back, 8 bases at V and 2 bases at J, with 9 bases in the middle. In germline, CDR1 is LGHDT, CDR2 YNNKEL (reference sequence). There are 12 residues in the CDR3. Written as DNA, the CDR3 is TGTGCCAGCCAGGGATCCAACTATGGCTACACCTTC. Protein sequence: CASQGSNYGYTF.

The V call is TRBV13, the J call TRBJ2-7, with TRBD2 identical over 10 bases. Trimming removed 5 bases from V and 6 bases from J; junction bases left unmatched: 13. Germline CDR1 reads PRHDT; CDR2 reads FYEKMQ (reference sequence). The CDR3 is 16 residues long. Written as DNA, the CDR3 is TGTGCCAGCAGCCCCCGGACTAGCGGCAGCCCCACCGAGCAGTACTTC. It encodes CASSPRTSGSPTEQYF.

V gene TRBV10-1 combines with J gene TRBJ2-2; D perhaps matches TRBD1 (5 bases). The CDR3 spans 13 residues. Germline loops: CDR1 WNHNN, CDR2 SYGVQD (reference sequence). V lost 5 bases and J lost 7, with 11 bases in between. CDR3 protein: CASSQGIVGELFF. In DNA, the CDR3 is TGCGCCAGCAGTCAGGGTATAGTCGGGGAGCTGTTTTTT.

The chain couples TRBV3-1 (or the pseudogene TRBV3-2) to TRBJ2-7; 12 nucleotides agree with TRBD2. Germline V lookup: CDR1 LGHDT, CDR2 YNNKEL (reference sequence). CDR3 length: 16 amino acids. J lost 6 bases, V lost 3 bases, and 9 bases had no gene match. The CDR3 region has the DNA TGTGCCAGCAGCCAGCCGACTAGCGGGAGAGTCCGCGAGCAGTACTTC. Its translation: CASSQPTSGRVREQYF.

The chain uses TRBV5-1 and TRBJ2-3; 7 bases match TRBD2. Germline-derived CDR1 and CDR2 are SGHRS and YFSETQ. V dropped 5 bases and J dropped 2; count of bases not matched to a gene: 5. The CDR3 totals 14 residues. The CDR3 coding sequence is TGCGCCAGCAGTTCGGGACTACTCACAGATACGCAGTATTTT. It specifies CASSSGLLTDTQYF.

In regard to this clone: The sample contains more than one DNA sequence encoding this CDR3. The chain links TRBV28 to TRBJ1-2, with 7 bases that match TRBD1. Germline V gene sequence: CDR1 MDHEN, CDR2 SYDVKM. The CDR3 runs to 14 residues. V lost 3 bases, J lost 4 bases, and 5 bases stayed unmatched. The CDR3 region has the DNA TGTGCCAGCAGTTTGACAGGGCAGTCCTATGGCTACACCTTC. Translating gives CASSLTGQSYGYTF.

The chain links TRBV6-2 or TRBV6-3 to TRBJ1-5, with TRBD1 matching over 9 bases. This CDR3 is built from 20 residues. CDR1 MNHEY and CDR2 SVGEGT come from the germline V gene. The V segment lost 6 bases and the J segment 0 bases; nucleotides outside the gene matches: 18. The CDR3 loop reads CASSSVGTGRTSASNQPQHF. The CDR3 coding sequence is TGTGCCAGCAGCTCCGTTGGGACAGGGAGAACAAGCGCTAGCAATCAGCCCCAGCATTTT.